A selection of T cell receptor beta chains follows, all from one sample in a study of cytotoxic CD8 clonotypes in ibrutinib-treated CLL. Measured with immunoSEQ multiplex PCR; TCRdb has only the in-frame clones, and not every one. Among about 160,000 clones listed, over 65% were seen once. This specimen was PBMCs, taken after 12 months of ibrutinib treatment. Receptors originate from a human donor with chronic lymphocytic leukemia. CDR3s include the opening cysteine and the closing phenylalanine or tryptophan. D genes are given only for firm matches. The size entry is marked missing in some rows and otherwise reads once, few, many or a size class.

V gene	clone size	J gene	D gene	CDR3 protein	CDR3 DNA
TRBV5-4	.	TRBJ2-2	TRBD2	CASRGAGTNTGELFF	TGTGCCAGCAGGGGAGCGGGGACGAACACCGGGGAGCTGTTTTTT
TRBV6-1	.	TRBJ2-7	.	CASSEMGILYEQYF	TGTGCCAGCAGTGAAATGGGGATTCTCTACGAGCAGTACTTC
TRBV4-1	.	TRBJ1-4	TRBD1	CASSQAARRGLSGEKLFF	TGCGCCAGCAGCCAAGCGGCTCGCAGGGGGCTTAGTGGTGAAAAACTGTTTTTT
TRBV5-4	.	TRBJ1-2	TRBD1	CASSFSQGASYGYTF	TGTGCCAGCAGCTTTTCCCAGGGGGCAAGCTATGGCTACACCTTC
TRBV19	once	TRBJ1-5	.	CASSTGRNNQPQHF	TGTGCCAGTAGTACGGGCAGAAACAATCAGCCCCAGCATTTT
TRBV15	.	TRBJ2-5	.	CATSRVGPLQETQYF	TGTGCCACCAGCAGAGTCGGGCCGCTCCAAGAGACCCAGTACTTC
TRBV4-3	medium-sized	TRBJ2-3	.	CASSQDFASGTDTQYF	TGCGCCAGCAGCCAAGACTTCGCTAGCGGCACAGATACGCAGTATTTT
TRBV11-3	.	TRBJ2-7	.	CASSLGRSPGMEQYF	TGTGCCAGCAGCCTAGGACGGTCCCCCGGGATGGAGCAGTACTTC
TRBV29-1	.	TRBJ1-2	.	CSVDQGTLSNYGYTF	TGCAGCGTTGACCAGGGAACCTTGTCCAACTATGGCTACACCTTC
TRBV7-9	.	TRBJ2-1	TRBD2	CASSLAGPGGYNEQFF	TGTGCCAGCAGCTTAGCGGGACCGGGGGGTTACAATGAGCAGTTCTTC
TRBV28	.	TRBJ1-1	TRBD1	CASSLGQGRGEAFF	TGTGCCAGCAGCCTTGGACAGGGCCGGGGGGAAGCTTTCTTT
TRBV7-9	.	TRBJ2-1	TRBD2	CASRILAGGDEQFF	TGTGCCAGCCGCATATTAGCGGGGGGCGATGAGCAGTTCTTC
TRBV5-6	.	TRBJ1-5	.	CASSFRRGNQPQHF	TGTGCCAGCAGCTTTCGGCGGGGCAATCAGCCCCAGCATTTT
TRBV5-5	.	TRBJ1-4	.	CASSPGQEGATNEKLFF	TGTGCCAGCAGCCCCGGGCAGGAGGGTGCAACTAATGAAAAACTGTTTTTT
TRBV10-3	few	TRBJ2-7	TRBD1	CAIGGQGTYEQYF	TGTGCCATCGGGGGACAGGGCACCTACGAGCAGTACTTC
TRBV6-5	.	TRBJ2-2	.	CASVGGRLNTGELFF	TGTGCCAGCGTCGGGGGGCGCTTGAACACCGGGGAGCTGTTTTTT